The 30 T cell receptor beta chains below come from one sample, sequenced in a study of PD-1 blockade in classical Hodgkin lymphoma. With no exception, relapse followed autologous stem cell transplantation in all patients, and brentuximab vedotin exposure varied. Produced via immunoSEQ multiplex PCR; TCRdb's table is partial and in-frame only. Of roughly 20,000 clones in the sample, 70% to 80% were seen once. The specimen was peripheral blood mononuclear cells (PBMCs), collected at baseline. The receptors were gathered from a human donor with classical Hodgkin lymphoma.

CDR3 in DNA: TGTGCCAGCTCACAGAATACAGGGGAAACTGAAGCTTTCTTT. Translating gives CASSQNTGETEAFF. The chain is built from TRBV18 and TRBJ1-1; TRBD1 matches at 7 bases. CDR1 and CDR2 from the germline V gene are KGHSH and LQKENI. This CDR3 region has 14 residues. The trim removed 4 bases at V and 5 bases at J, leaving 7 bases unmatched.

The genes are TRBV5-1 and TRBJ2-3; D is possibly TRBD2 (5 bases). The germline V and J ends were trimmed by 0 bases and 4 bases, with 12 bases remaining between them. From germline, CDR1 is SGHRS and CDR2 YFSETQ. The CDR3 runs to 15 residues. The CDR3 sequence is CASSLEAGRADTQYF. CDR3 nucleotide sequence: TGCGCCAGCAGCTTGGAGGCGGGTCGGGCAGATACGCAGTATTTT. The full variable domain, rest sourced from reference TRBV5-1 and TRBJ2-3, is KAGVTQTPRYLIKTRGQQVTLSCSPISGHRSVSWYQQTPGQGLQFLFEYFSETQRNKGNFPGRFSGRQFSNSRSEMNVSTLELGDSALYLCASSLEAGRADTQYFGPGTRLTVL.

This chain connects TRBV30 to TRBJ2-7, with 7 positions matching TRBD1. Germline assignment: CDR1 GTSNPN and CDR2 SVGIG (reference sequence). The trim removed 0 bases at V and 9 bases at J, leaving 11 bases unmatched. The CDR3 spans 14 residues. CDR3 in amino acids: CAWSVTPGQPVQYF. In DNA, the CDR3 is TGTGCCTGGAGTGTGACACCGGGACAGCCCGTGCAGTACTTC.

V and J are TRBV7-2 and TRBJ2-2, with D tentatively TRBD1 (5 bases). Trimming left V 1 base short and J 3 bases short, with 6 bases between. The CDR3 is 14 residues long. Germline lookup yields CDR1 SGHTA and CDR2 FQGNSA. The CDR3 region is CASSLVRDTGELFF. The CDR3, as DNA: TGTGCCAGCAGCTTAGTCAGGGACACCGGGGAGCTGTTTTTT.

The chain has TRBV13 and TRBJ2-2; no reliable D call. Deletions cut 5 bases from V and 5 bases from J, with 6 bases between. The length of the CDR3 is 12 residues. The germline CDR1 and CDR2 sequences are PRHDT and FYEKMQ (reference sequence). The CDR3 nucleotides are TGTGCCAGCAGCACTCGAACCGGGGAGCTGTTTTTT. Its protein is CASSTRTGELFF.

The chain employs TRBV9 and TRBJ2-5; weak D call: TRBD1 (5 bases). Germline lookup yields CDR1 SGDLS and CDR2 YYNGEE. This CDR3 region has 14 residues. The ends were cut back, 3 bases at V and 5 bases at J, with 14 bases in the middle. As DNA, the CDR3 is TGTGCCAGCAGCGCCTTCGGACAATCGGAGACCCAGTACTTC. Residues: CASSAFGQSETQYF.

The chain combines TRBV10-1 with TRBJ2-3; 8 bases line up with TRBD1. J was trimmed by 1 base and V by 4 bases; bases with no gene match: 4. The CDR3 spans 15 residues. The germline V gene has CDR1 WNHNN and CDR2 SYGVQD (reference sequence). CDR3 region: CASSVLTGGTDTQYF. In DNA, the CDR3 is TGCGCCAGCAGTGTCTTGACAGGGGGCACAGATACGCAGTATTTT.

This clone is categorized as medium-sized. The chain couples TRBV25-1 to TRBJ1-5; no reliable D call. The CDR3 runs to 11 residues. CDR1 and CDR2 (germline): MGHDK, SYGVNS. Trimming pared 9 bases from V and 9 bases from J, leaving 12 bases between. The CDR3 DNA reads TGTGCCAGTGGGTCCAAGGGGCCCCAGCATTTT. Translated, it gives CASGSKGPQHF. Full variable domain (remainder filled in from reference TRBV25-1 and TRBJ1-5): EADIYQTPRYLVIGTGKKITLECSQTMGHDKMYWYQQDPGMELHLIHYSYGVNSTEKGDLSSESTVSRIRTEHFPLTLESARPSHTSQYLCASGSKGPQHFGDGTRLSIL.

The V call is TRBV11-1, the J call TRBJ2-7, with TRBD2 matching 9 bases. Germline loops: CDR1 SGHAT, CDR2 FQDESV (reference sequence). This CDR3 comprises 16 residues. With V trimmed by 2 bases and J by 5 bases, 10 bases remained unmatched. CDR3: CASSLSLAGVWDEQYF. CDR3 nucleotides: TGTGCCAGCAGCTTATCTTTAGCGGGAGTCTGGGACGAGCAGTACTTC.

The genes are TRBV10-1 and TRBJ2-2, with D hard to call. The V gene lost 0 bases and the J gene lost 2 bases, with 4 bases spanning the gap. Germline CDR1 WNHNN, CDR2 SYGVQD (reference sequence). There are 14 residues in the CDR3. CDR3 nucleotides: TGCGCCAGCAGTGAGTCTCCCAACACCGGGGAGCTGTTTTTT. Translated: CASSESPNTGELFF.

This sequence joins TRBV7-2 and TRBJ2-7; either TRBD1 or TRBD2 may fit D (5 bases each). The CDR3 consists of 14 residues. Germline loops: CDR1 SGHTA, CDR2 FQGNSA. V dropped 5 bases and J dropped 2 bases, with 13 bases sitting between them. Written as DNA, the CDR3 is TGTGCCAGCAGCGTGGGACGCACTACCTACGAGCAGTACTTC. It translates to CASSVGRTTYEQYF.

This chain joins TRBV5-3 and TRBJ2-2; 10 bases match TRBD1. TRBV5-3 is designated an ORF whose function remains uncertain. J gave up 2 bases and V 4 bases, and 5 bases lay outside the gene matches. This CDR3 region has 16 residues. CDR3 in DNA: TGTGCCAGAAGCCGTGGACAGGGGGTAAACACCGGGGAGCTGTTTTTT. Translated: CARSRGQGVNTGELFF.

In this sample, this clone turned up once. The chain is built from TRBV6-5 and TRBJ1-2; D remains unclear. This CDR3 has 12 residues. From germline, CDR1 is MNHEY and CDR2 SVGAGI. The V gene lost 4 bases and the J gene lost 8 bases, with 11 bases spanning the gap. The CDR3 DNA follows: TGTGCCAGCAGTTTGAACCGGAGAGGCTACACCTTC. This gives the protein CASSLNRRGYTF.

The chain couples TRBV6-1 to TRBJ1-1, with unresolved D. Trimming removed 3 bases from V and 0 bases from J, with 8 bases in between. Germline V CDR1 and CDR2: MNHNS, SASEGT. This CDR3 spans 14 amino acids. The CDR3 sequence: CASSDRILNTEAFF. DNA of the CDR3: TGTGCCAGCAGTGACAGGATCCTGAACACTGAAGCTTTCTTT.

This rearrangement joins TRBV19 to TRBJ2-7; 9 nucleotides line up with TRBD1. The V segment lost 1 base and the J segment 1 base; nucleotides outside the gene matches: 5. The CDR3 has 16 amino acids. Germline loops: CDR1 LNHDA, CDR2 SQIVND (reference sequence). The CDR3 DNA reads TGTGCCAGTAGTATAGGGGGGACAGGGAGATCCTACGAGCAGTACTTC. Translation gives CASSIGGTGRSYEQYF.

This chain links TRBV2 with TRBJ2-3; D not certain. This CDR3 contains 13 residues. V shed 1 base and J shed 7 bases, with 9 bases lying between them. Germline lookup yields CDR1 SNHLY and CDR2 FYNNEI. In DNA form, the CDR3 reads TGTGCCAGCAGTGAAGGACGACCTTATACGCAGTATTTT. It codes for CASSEGRPYTQYF.

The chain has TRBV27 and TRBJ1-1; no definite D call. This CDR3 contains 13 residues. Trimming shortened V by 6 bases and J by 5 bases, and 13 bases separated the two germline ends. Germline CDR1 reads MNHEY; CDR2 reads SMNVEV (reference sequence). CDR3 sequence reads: CASRFDRKTEAFF. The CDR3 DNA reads TGTGCCAGCAGATTCGATAGAAAAACTGAAGCTTTCTTT.

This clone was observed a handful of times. Here the CDR3 reads CASTVTGTIYGYTF. CDR3 nucleotide sequence: TGTGCCAGTACCGTGACAGGGACTATCTATGGCTACACCTTC. V and J are TRBV19 and TRBJ1-2, with 7 bases lining up with TRBD1. Losses at the gene ends were 7 bases for V and 4 bases for J; bases not matched to a gene: 9. The CDR3 is made up of 14 amino acids. Germline lookup yields CDR1 LNHDA and CDR2 SQIVND (reference sequence).

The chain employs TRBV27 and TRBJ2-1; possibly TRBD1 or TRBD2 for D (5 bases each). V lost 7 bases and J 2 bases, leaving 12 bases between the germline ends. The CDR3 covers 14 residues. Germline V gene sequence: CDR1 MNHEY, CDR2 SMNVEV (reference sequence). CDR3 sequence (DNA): TGTGCCAGCACCCCACGGGGCGCCTACAATGAGCAGTTCTTC. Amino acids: CASTPRGAYNEQFF.

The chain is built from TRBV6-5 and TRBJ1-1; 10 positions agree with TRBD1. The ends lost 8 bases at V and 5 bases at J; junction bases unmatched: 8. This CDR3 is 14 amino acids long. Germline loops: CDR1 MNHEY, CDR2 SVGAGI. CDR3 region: CASGADRGLTEAFF. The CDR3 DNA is TGTGCCAGCGGTGCGGACAGGGGGTTGACTGAAGCTTTCTTT.

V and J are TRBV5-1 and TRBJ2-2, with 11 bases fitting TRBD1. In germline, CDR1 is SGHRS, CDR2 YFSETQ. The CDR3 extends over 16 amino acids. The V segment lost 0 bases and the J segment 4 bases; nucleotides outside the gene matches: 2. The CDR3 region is CASSLAGTGGTGELFF. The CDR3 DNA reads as TGCGCCAGCAGCTTGGCCGGGACAGGGGGCACCGGGGAGCTGTTTTTT.

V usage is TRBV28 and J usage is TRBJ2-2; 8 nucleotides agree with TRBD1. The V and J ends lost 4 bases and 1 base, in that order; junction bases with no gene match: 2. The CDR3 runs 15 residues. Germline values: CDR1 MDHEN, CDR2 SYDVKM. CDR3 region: CASSSGQGNTGELFF. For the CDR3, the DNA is TGTGCCAGCAGTTCCGGACAGGGGAACACCGGGGAGCTGTTTTTT.

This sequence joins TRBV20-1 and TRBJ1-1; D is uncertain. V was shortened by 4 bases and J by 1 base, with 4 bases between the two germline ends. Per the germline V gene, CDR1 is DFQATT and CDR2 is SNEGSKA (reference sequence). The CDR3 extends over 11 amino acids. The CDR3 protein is CSAMWNTEAFF. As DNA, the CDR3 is TGCAGTGCTATGTGGAACACTGAAGCTTTCTTT.

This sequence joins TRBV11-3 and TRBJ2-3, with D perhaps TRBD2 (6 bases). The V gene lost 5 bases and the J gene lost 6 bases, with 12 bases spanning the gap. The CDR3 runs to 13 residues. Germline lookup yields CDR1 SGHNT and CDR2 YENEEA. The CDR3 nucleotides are TGTGCCAGCAGCCGACTAGGGTGGGATACGCAGTATTTT. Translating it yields CASSRLGWDTQYF.

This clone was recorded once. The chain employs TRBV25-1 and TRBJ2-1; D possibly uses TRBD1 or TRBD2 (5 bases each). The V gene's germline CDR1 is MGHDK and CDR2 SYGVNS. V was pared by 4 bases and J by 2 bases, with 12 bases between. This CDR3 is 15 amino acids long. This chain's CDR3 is CASSGSSGPYNEQFF. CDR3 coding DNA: TGTGCCAGCAGTGGATCGTCGGGGCCCTACAATGAGCAGTTCTTC.

The CDR3 protein is CASSGHQGLGGGEKLFF. The DNA for the CDR3 is TGTGCCAGCAGCGGCCATCAGGGTTTGGGTGGGGGTGAAAAACTGTTTTTT. This chain links TRBV5-6 with TRBJ1-4; D is possibly TRBD1 (5 bases). CDR1 and CDR2 (germline): SGHDT, YYEEEE. This CDR3 region has 17 residues. V was shortened by 4 bases and J by 7 bases, with 23 bases between the two germline ends.

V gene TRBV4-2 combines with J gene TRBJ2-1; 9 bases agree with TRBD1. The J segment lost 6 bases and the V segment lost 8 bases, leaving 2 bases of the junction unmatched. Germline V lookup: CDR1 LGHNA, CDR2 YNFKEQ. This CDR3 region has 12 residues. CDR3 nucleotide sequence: TGTGCCAGCGGACAGGGGTTCAATGAGCAGTTCTTC. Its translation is CASGQGFNEQFF.

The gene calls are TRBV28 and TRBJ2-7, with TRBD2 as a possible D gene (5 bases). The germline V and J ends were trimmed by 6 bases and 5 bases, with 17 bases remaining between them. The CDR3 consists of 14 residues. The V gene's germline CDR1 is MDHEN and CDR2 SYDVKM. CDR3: CASSQLGSIDEQYF. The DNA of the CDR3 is TGTGCCAGCAGCCAACTAGGTTCCATTGACGAGCAGTACTTC.

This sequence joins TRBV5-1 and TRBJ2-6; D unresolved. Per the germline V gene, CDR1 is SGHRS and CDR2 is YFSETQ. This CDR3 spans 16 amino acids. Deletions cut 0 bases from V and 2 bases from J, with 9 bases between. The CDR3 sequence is CASSLGQIAGANVLTF. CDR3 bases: TGCGCCAGCAGCTTGGGGCAGATTGCTGGGGCCAACGTCCTGACTTTC.

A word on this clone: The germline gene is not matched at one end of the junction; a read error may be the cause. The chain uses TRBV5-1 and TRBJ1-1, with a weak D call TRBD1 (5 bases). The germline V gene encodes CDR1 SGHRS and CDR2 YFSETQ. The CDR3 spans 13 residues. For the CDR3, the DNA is TGTGCCAGCAGCTTGGTGGGGGACACTGAAGCTTTCTTT. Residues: CASSLVGDTEAFF.